One and the same sample provided the 4 T cell receptor beta chains below, sequenced in a study of cytomegalovirus exposure and HLA in healthy donors. It was with 60 Vbeta and 13 Jbeta primers that the PCR ran. Produced via immunoSEQ multiplex PCR; TCRdb's table is partial and in-frame only. The data show about 170,000 clones, around 81% seen once. Sequencing was done on a sample of PBMCs. Receptors were obtained from a woman between 25 and 40 years old in good health and CMV-seropositive.

This clone showed up just once. The chain has TRBV9 and TRBJ2-2, with 8 bases matching TRBD2. The CDR3 length is 15 residues. V shed 5 bases and J 4 bases; nucleotides not matched to a gene: 7. Germline CDR1 is SGDLS and CDR2 is YYNGEE. The CDR3 bases are TGTGCCAGCAGTCCGGGAGGGCGAAGCACCGGGGAGCTGTTTTTT. Translating gives CASSPGGRSTGELFF.

In its sample, this clone was seen once. This sequence joins TRBV25-1 and TRBJ2-1; D is unclear. Germline CDR1 and CDR2: MGHDK and SYGVNS. This CDR3 has 16 amino acids. V lost 8 bases to trimming and J lost 0 bases, with 17 bases between them. The CDR3 sequence: CASRPVRHSSYNEQFF. The DNA of the CDR3 is TGTGCCAGCCGCCCCGTGAGACACAGCTCCTACAATGAGCAGTTCTTC. The complete variable domain, with remaining parts taken from reference TRBV25-1 and TRBJ2-1, reads EADIYQTPRYLVIGTGKKITLECSQTMGHDKMYWYQQDPGMELHLIHYSYGVNSTEKGDLSSESTVSRIRTEHFPLTLESARPSHTSQYLCASRPVRHSSYNEQFFGPGTRLTVL.

The chain has TRBV30 and TRBJ1-5; D gene ambiguous. Germline CDR1 and CDR2: GTSNPN and SVGIG (reference sequence). The V end was cut by 2 bases, the J end by 0 bases, with 8 bases between. The CDR3 totals 14 residues. CDR3 region: CAWSFGNSNQPQHF. CDR3 DNA: TGTGCCTGGAGTTTCGGGAATAGCAATCAGCCCCAGCATTTT.

The genes are TRBV7-2 and TRBJ2-3; 15 bases map to TRBD2. The J segment lost 6 bases and the V segment lost 5 bases, leaving 12 bases of the junction unmatched. CDR1 and CDR2 from the germline V gene are SGHTA and FQGNSA. CDR3 length: 18 amino acids. CDR3 DNA sequence: TGTGCCAGCAGCCATGGGACTAGCGGGGGGATATTTTCGGATACGCAGTATTTT. Protein sequence: CASSHGTSGGIFSDTQYF.